The 3 T cell receptor beta chains below come from one sample, sequenced in a study of T cells after yellow fever vaccination. TCRdb called the 5' RACE reads again in MiXCR, with one record for every CDR3 protein. The sample carries 620,000 or so distinct CDR3 sequences, approximately 13% recorded once. This specimen consisted of PBMCs, obtained on the day of the yellow fever booster vaccination. The origin of the receptors is a man aged 30 to 45 who received the YFV17D yellow fever vaccine.

This clonotype occurred a few times. The rearrangement links TRBV28 to TRBJ1-6, with D tentatively TRBD1 (5 bases). Germline V CDR1 and CDR2: MDHEN, SYDVKM. Trimming removed 7 bases from V and 3 bases from J, with 13 bases in between. The CDR3 extends over 15 amino acids. The CDR3 DNA reads as TGTGCCAGCAACGCCAGACAGCTCTATAATTCACCCCTCCACTTT. This codes for CASNARQLYNSPLHF.

In its sample, this clonotype was seen a few times. This rearrangement joins TRBV28 to TRBJ2-2; TRBD1 matches at 7 bases. This CDR3 is built from 17 residues. Germline loops: CDR1 MDHEN, CDR2 SYDVKM. Trimming cost V 3 bases and J 2 bases; bases outside gene matches: 9. This CDR3 reads CASSFLQGTVNTGELFF. DNA of the CDR3: TGTGCCAGCAGTTTCTTACAGGGGACAGTCAACACCGGGGAGCTGTTTTTT.

This clonotype was seen many times. This chain joins TRBV28 and TRBJ1-2; perhaps TRBD1 as D (5 bases). This CDR3 is 12 amino acids long. Per the germline V gene, CDR1 is MDHEN and CDR2 is SYDVKM. The V end was cut by 3 bases, the J end by 7 bases, with 9 bases between. The CDR3 DNA reads TGTGCCAGCAGTTTGCCGGGGGGTGGCTACACCTTC. Protein: CASSLPGGGYTF.